This T cell receptor beta chain was recorded in a study of cytomegalovirus exposure and HLA in healthy donors. Study-wide background: The use of the same platform for the 100 to 150 validation repertoires and the approximately 690 first-cohort repertoires was reported by a later analysis. Study conclusions and caveats: In vitro testing confirmed three CMV-associated chains as specific for CMV antigens.

On this clone: The target antigen is unknown.

Assay: immunoSEQ multiplex PCR; the TCRdb copy retains only in-frame clones and omits some. The sample lists 120,000 or so clones; 88% were seen once. The CDR3 contains 13 residues. Trimming removed 5 bases from V and 9 bases from J; junction bases left unmatched: 7. CDR1 and CDR2 from the germline V gene are SGHTA and FQGNSA. The chain joins TRBV7-2 to TRBJ2-1; 7 bases are shared with TRBD1. Sequenced: PBMCs. This receptor was taken from a man younger than 30 in good health and CMV-seronegative. The CDR3 reads CASSGYRGSEQFF. CDR3 DNA sequence: TGTGCCAGCAGCGGATACAGGGGTTCTGAGCAGTTCTTC. Using reference TRBV7-2 and TRBJ2-1 for the parts outside the CDR3, the full variable domain is GAGVSQSPSNKVTEKGKDVELRCDPISGHTALYWYRQSLGQGLEFLIYFQGNSAPDKSGLPSDRFSAERTGGSVSTLTIQRTQQEDSAVYLCASSGYRGSEQFFGPGTRLTVL.